This record concerns one T cell receptor (beta chain) sequence. Its target is unknown. The data stem from a study of OX40 agonist ivuxolimab in advanced cancers. Across the study: Every 2 weeks, ivuxolimab was infused into the patients intravenously at between 0.01 and 10 mg/kg.

The CDR3 has 13 amino acids. Germline-derived CDR1 and CDR2 are LNHDA and SQIVND (reference sequence). Trimming stripped 0 bases from V and 14 bases from J, with 15 bases between. General study findings and limits: Normalized T-cell clonal expansion was also low in a subset of nonresponders. Expanded clones were, on average, more numerous in CD8+ T cells than in CD4+.

Sequencing was performed with immunoSEQ multiplex PCR; in TCRdb, only in-frame clones are kept and a portion is missing. The data contain approximately 84,000 clones, over 65% of them singletons. This sequence joins TRBV19 and TRBJ2-3; tentative D call: TRBD2 (5 bases). The material sequenced was CD4+ or CD8+ T cells sorted from blood, taken in a trial of the OX40 agonist ivuxolimab. This sequence originates from an adult with an advanced solid tumor such as melanoma, head and neck, liver or kidney cancer. The CDR3 nucleotides read TGTGCCAGTAGTATAGATCGGGGAGATGCACCGTATTTT. Translation gives CASSIDRGDAPYF.